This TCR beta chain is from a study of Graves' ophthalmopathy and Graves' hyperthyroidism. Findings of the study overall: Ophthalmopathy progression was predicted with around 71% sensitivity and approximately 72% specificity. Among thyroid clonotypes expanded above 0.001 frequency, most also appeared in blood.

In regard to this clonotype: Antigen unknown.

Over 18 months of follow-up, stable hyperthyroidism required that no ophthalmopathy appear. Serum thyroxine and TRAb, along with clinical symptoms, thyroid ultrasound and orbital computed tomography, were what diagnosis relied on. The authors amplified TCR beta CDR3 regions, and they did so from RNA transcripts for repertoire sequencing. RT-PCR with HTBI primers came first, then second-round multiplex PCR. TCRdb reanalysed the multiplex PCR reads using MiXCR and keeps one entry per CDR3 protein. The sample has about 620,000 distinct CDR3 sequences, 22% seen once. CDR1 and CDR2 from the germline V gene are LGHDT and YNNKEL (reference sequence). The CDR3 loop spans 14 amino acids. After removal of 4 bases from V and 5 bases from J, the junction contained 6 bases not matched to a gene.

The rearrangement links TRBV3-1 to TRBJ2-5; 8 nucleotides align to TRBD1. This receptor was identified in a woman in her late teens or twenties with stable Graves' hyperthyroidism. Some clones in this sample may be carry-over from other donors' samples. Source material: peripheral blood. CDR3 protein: CASSLWDRWETQYF. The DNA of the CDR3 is TGTGCCAGCAGCCTATGGGACAGGTGGGAGACCCAGTACTTC.